Listed below are T cell receptor beta chains from one sample, sequenced in a study of T cell changes during pregnancy in multiple sclerosis. The protocol was immunoSEQ multiplex PCR, while the TCRdb copy is restricted to in-frame clones and leaves out a portion. The sample has about 47,000 clones, 80% to 95% seen once. The source material was peripheral blood, sampled in the third trimester of pregnancy. The receptor source for this set is a female donor with multiple sclerosis, enrolled in a pregnancy study. CDR3s include the opening cysteine and the closing phenylalanine or tryptophan. The D gene is left open where the match is weak. Size is stated for part of the rows, as once, few or many counts, or as a class when the clone is expanded.

NA	TRBV13	TRBD2	TRBJ2-1	CASSSARLSGAYYNEQFF	TGTGCCAGCAGCTCCGCTAGACTCAGCGGGGCCTACTACAATGAGCAGTTCTTC
NA	TRBV7-9	TRBD2	TRBJ2-7	CASSLVLAEDEQYF	TGTGCCAGCAGCTTAGTCCTAGCGGAGGACGAGCAGTACTTC
NA	TRBV28	NA	TRBJ1-1	CASSFGRGVNTEAFF	TGTGCCAGCAGTTTCGGGCGGGGGGTGAACACTGAAGCTTTCTTT
NA	TRBV9	NA	TRBJ2-2	CASSVSPYYTGELFF	TGTGCCAGCAGCGTAAGTCCATACTACACCGGGGAGCTGTTTTTT
NA	TRBV14	NA	TRBJ2-3	CASSQGSREQYF	TGTGCCAGCAGCCAGGGTAGCAGGGAGCAGTATTTT
NA	TRBV19	NA	TRBJ1-1	CASSRGSVNTEAFF	TGTGCCAGTAGTAGGGGCAGTGTGAACACTGAAGCTTTCTTT
NA	TRBV11-3	NA	TRBJ2-7	CASHSASGGEQYF	TGTGCCAGCCATTCGGCAAGCGGTGGCGAGCAGTACTTC
NA	TRBV27	NA	TRBJ2-7	CASSSSLYEQYF	TGTGCCAGCAGTTCATCTCTATACGAGCAGTACTTC
once	TRBV11-3	TRBD2	TRBJ2-7	CASGELAGVSEQYF	TGTGCCAGCGGCGAACTAGCGGGAGTCTCCGAGCAGTACTTC
NA	TRBV19	TRBD2	TRBJ2-7	CASSIGTSGTSEQYF	TGTGCCAGTAGTATAGGAACGTCCGGGACTAGCGAGCAGTACTTC
NA	TRBV7-9	NA	TRBJ2-3	CASSWPQGSGHTDTQYF	TGTGCCAGCAGCTGGCCCCAGGGTAGCGGTCACACAGATACGCAGTATTTT
NA	TRBV7-9	NA	TRBJ1-2	CASSLLPVYGYTF	TGTGCCAGCAGCTTACTACCGGTCTATGGCTACACCTTC
NA	TRBV9	TRBD1	TRBJ1-5	CASSGQGNQPQHF	TGTGCCAGCAGTGGACAGGGCAATCAGCCCCAGCATTTT
NA	TRBV5-6	NA	TRBJ2-1	CASSLQKLDRHHNEQFF	TGTGCCAGCAGCTTGCAAAAACTGGACAGACACCACAATGAGCAGTTCTTC
NA	TRBV7-9	TRBD2	TRBJ2-3	CASSSRTSGSTDTQYF	TGTGCCAGCAGCTCGCGGACTAGCGGTTCCACAGATACGCAGTATTTT
NA	TRBV28	TRBD1	TRBJ2-1	CASRQDRVTYNEQFF	TGTGCCAGCAGACAGGACAGGGTGACCTACAATGAGCAGTTCTTC
NA	TRBV28	NA	TRBJ1-5	CATSGGGGSNQPQHF	TGTGCCACCAGCGGGGGTGGAGGAAGTAATCAGCCCCAGCATTTT
NA	TRBV5-1	TRBD2	TRBJ2-7	CASSYLAGGTYEQYF	TGCGCCAGCAGCTATCTAGCGGGGGGCACCTACGAGCAGTACTTC
NA	TRBV5-8	NA	TRBJ2-5	CASSLANGMETQYF	TGTGCCAGCAGCTTAGCTAACGGGATGGAGACCCAGTACTTC
NA	TRBV15	NA	TRBJ1-1	CATSKQGLGMNTEAFF	TGTGCCACCAGCAAGCAGGGGCTCGGAATGAACACTGAAGCTTTCTTT
NA	TRBV6-1	TRBD1	TRBJ2-7	CARSRGPTYEQYF	TGTGCCAGATCCAGGGGGCCCACCTACGAGCAGTACTTC
NA	TRBV7-2	NA	TRBJ2-1	CASSLAGGLRGNSYNEQFF	TGTGCCAGCAGCTTAGCTGGCGGGCTCCGGGGAAACTCCTACAATGAGCAGTTCTTC
NA	TRBV7-2	TRBD2	TRBJ2-7	CASSLYWDSLGGSEQYF	TGTGCCAGCAGCCTCTATTGGGACTCCCTGGGCGGGAGCGAGCAGTACTTC
NA	TRBV5-4	NA	TRBJ2-7	CASSLGAGAYEQYF	TGTGCCAGCAGCTTGGGGGCAGGGGCCTACGAGCAGTACTTC
NA	TRBV18	TRBD1	TRBJ1-2	CASSPSDRAQYGYTF	TGTGCCAGCTCACCATCAGACAGGGCCCAGTACGGCTACACCTTC
few	TRBV27	NA	TRBJ1-1	CASSLGVMDTEAFF	TGTGCCAGCAGTCTAGGGGTTATGGACACTGAAGCTTTCTTT